A single sample is the source of the 21 T cell receptor beta chains below, sequenced in a study of blood T cell repertoires in COVID-19. The protocol was immunoSEQ multiplex PCR, while the TCRdb copy is restricted to in-frame clones and leaves out a portion. The sample yields some 270,000 clones, 89% seen once. Input material: peripheral blood. These receptors were obtained from a woman aged 40-49 years who had recovered from COVID-19.

The V and J genes are TRBV3-1 (or the pseudogene TRBV3-2) and TRBJ2-4, with 7 bases aligning to TRBD1. CDR3 length: 13 residues. J lost 16 bases, V lost 4 bases, and 13 bases had no gene match. Germline assignment: CDR1 LGHDT and CDR2 YNNKEL (reference sequence). The CDR3 here is CASSPPRGQPLYF. CDR3 DNA: TGTGCCAGCAGCCCGCCCCGGGGACAGCCTCTTTACTTC.

The J gene is TRBJ2-5, the V gene TRBV12-3 or TRBV12-4; possible D gene TRBD1, 6 bases. The CDR3 is 13 residues long. V shed 6 bases and J shed 5 bases, with 13 bases lying between them. The CDR3 protein is CASSRTGWETQYF. The CDR3 nucleotides read TGTGCCAGCAGCCGTACAGGGTGGGAGACCCAGTACTTC.

The chain has TRBV10-3 and TRBJ2-3; D possibly corresponds to TRBD1 (6 bases). V lost 8 bases to trimming and J lost 1 base, with 19 bases between them. The CDR3 runs 16 residues. CDR1 is ENHRY, CDR2 SYGVKD, per germline. CDR3 bases: TGTGCCATCGAAGGGACGTCAGGGGTTGGCACAGATACGCAGTATTTT. This gives the protein CAIEGTSGVGTDTQYF.

This clone was recorded only once. The chain carries TRBV18 and TRBJ2-1, with D perhaps TRBD2 (5 bases). From germline, CDR1 is KGHSH and CDR2 LQKENI. This CDR3 has 17 amino acids. V shed 6 bases and J shed 0 bases, with 18 bases lying between them. The CDR3 region is CASSPGFPTSSYNEQFF. The CDR3 nucleotides read TGTGCCAGCTCTCCGGGGTTCCCTACGAGCTCCTACAATGAGCAGTTCTTC.

This chain connects TRBV4-3 to TRBJ1-2, with 10 bases aligning to TRBD1. V dropped 1 base and J dropped 9; count of bases not matched to a gene: 8. Germline V gene lookup returns CDR1 LGHNA and CDR2 YSLEER. This CDR3 has 15 amino acids. The CDR3 reads CASSQGPGQGYRYTF. In DNA, the CDR3 is TGCGCCAGCAGCCAAGGACCGGGACAGGGGTATCGCTACACCTTC.

The V and J genes are TRBV13 and TRBJ2-1; 10 nucleotides match TRBD1. The CDR3 covers 16 residues. CDR1 is PRHDT and CDR2 is FYEKMQ in the germline V gene (reference sequence). V lost 4 bases and J lost 0; bases outside the gene matches: 3. CDR3 DNA: TGTGCCAGCAGCTACGGACAGGGGGACTCCTACAATGAGCAGTTCTTC. Protein product: CASSYGQGDSYNEQFF.

The rearrangement uses TRBV28 and TRBJ2-7; D unclear. Trimming stripped 4 bases from V and 0 bases from J, with 10 bases between. CDR1 is MDHEN, CDR2 SYDVKM, per germline. The CDR3 sequence is 14 residues long. For the CDR3, the DNA is TGTGCCAGCAGTTCTCCGGGTTCCTCCTACGAGCAGTACTTC. Its translation: CASSSPGSSYEQYF. The full variable domain, in which reference TRBV28 and TRBJ2-7 provide the parts outside the CDR3, is DVKVTQSSRYLVKRTGEKVFLECVQDMDHENMFWYRQDPGLGLRLIYFSYDVKMKEKGDIPEGYSVSREKKERFSLILESASTNQTSMYLCASSSPGSSYEQYFGPGTRLTVT.

J is TRBJ1-2 and V is TRBV30, with a weak D call TRBD1 (5 bases). CDR1 GTSNPN and CDR2 SVGIG come from the germline V gene (reference sequence). V was trimmed by 0 bases and J by 5 bases, leaving 10 bases between them. CDR3 size: 13 residues. The DNA of the CDR3 is TGTGCCTGGAGTGTACTAAGGGGATATGGCTACACCTTC. Its protein product is CAWSVLRGYGYTF.

This rearrangement joins TRBV10-3 to TRBJ2-3, with TRBD2 matching 10 bases. Germline V CDR1 and CDR2: ENHRY, SYGVKD. The CDR3 totals 16 residues. The V and J ends lost 4 bases and 7 bases, in that order; junction bases with no gene match: 11. CDR3 in amino acids: CAISGSSSGSEHTQYF. The CDR3 DNA is TGTGCCATCAGTGGGTCGTCTAGCGGGAGCGAACATACGCAGTATTTT.

This clone was detected only once. The chain carries TRBV7-2 and TRBJ1-6; 9 bases line up with TRBD1. CDR1 and CDR2 from the germline V gene are SGHTA and FQGNSA. Losses at the gene ends were 1 base for V and 10 bases for J; bases not matched to a gene: 5. The CDR3 has 15 amino acids. CDR3 nucleotide sequence: TGTGCCAGCAGCTTAGAAGGGACAGGGACCTCACCCCTCCACTTT. It specifies CASSLEGTGTSPLHF.

As DNA, the CDR3 is TGCGCCAGCAGCGACACTGGACAGGGCGACAATCAGCCCCAGCATTTT. Translated, it gives CASSDTGQGDNQPQHF. This chain connects TRBV5-1 to TRBJ1-5, with 8 bases lining up with TRBD1. After removal of 4 bases from V and 3 bases from J, the junction contained 9 bases not matched to a gene. The CDR3 extends over 16 amino acids. Germline V gives CDR1 SGHRS, CDR2 YFSETQ.

The gene calls are TRBV29-1 and TRBJ2-1; possibly TRBD2 for D (6 bases). The germline gives CDR1 SQVTM, CDR2 ANQGSEA. The CDR3 loop spans 14 amino acids. Between the trimmed V and J ends, which lost 7 bases and 4 bases, there was a span of 17 bases. The CDR3 DNA follows: TGCAGCGCCACCCCCGGGGGAATGTACAATGAGCAGTTCTTC. It encodes CSATPGGMYNEQFF.

The rearrangement uses TRBV9 and TRBJ1-6, with 8 bases aligning to TRBD1. In germline, CDR1 is SGDLS, CDR2 YYNGEE. The CDR3 has 15 residues. V shed 4 bases, J shed 7 bases, and the junction held 7 bases outside the gene matches. CDR3 nucleotide sequence: TGTGCCAGCAGCTTTTCGGACAGGGCAAATTCACCCCTCCACTTT. Its translation is CASSFSDRANSPLHF.

This clone has only one observation. CDR3 region: CASSTGTAGNSPLHF. Written as DNA, the CDR3 is TGTGCCAGCAGCACGGGGACAGCTGGTAATTCACCCCTCCACTTT. The chain combines TRBV5-6 with TRBJ1-6, with 7 bases fitting TRBD1. Germline V gene sequence: CDR1 SGHDT, CDR2 YYEEEE. The CDR3 extends over 15 amino acids. Losses at the gene ends were 4 bases for V and 6 bases for J; bases not matched to a gene: 7.

This sequence joins TRBV4-2 and TRBJ1-1; TRBD1 is a possible D gene (6 bases). This CDR3 is 17 amino acids long. The germline V gene encodes CDR1 LGHNA and CDR2 YNFKEQ. V shed 4 bases and J shed 1 base, with 19 bases lying between them. The CDR3 bases are TGTGCCAGCAGCCGCCGAACTTTGGGACAAGGGAACACTGAAGCTTTCTTT. Translated, it gives CASSRRTLGQGNTEAFF.

The chain combines TRBV23-1 with TRBJ2-1; D is uncertain. TRBV23-1 is an ORF, with its function uncertain. This CDR3 is built from 8 residues. V was trimmed by 8 bases and J by 15 bases, leaving 8 bases between them. The CDR3 loop reads CASLRWFF. The DNA of the CDR3 is TGCGCCAGCCTGAGGTGGTTCTTC.

This sequence joins TRBV9 and TRBJ1-6, with 7 bases that match TRBD1. Per the germline V gene, CDR1 is SGDLS and CDR2 is YYNGEE. V was clipped by 3 bases and J by 9 bases; unmatched bases: 9. This CDR3 has 15 amino acids. In nucleotides, the CDR3 is TGTGCCAGCAGCGCCTCAAGGGGGCTAGGTTCACCCCTCCACTTT. Translated, it gives CASSASRGLGSPLHF. Using reference TRBV9 and TRBJ1-6 for the parts outside the CDR3, the full variable domain is DSGVTQTPKHLITATGQRVTLRCSPRSGDLSVYWYQQSLDQGLQFLIQYYNGEERAKGNILERFSAQQFPDLHSELNLSSLELGDSALYFCASSASRGLGSPLHFGNGTRLTVT.

As DNA, the CDR3 is TGCAGCGTGGGGGCGGGAGGGGAGACCCAGTACTTC. This encodes CSVGAGGETQYF. The chain combines TRBV29-1 with TRBJ2-5; 9 bases agree with TRBD2. The CDR3 totals 12 residues. The germline V gene has CDR1 SQVTM and CDR2 ANQGSEA. Germline trimming cut 6 bases from V and 5 bases from J; bases unmatched to any gene: 4.

The sample holds a few counts of this clone. The chain carries TRBV11-2 and TRBJ1-6; a weak D match, TRBD1 (6 bases). V shed 1 base and J shed 9 bases, with 13 bases lying between them. Germline CDR1 SGHAT, CDR2 FQNNGV. There are 15 residues in the CDR3. CDR3 region: CASSLGTGLSSPLHF. The CDR3 bases are TGTGCCAGCAGCTTAGGTACAGGGTTATCTTCACCCCTCCACTTT.

This chain uses TRBV7-2 with TRBJ2-3, with D possibly being TRBD2 (6 bases). CDR1 and CDR2 from the germline V gene are SGHTA and FQGNSA. The CDR3 has 12 residues. Deletions cut 6 bases from V and 4 bases from J, with 8 bases between. The CDR3 spells CASRPGADTQYF. In nucleotides, the CDR3 is TGTGCCAGCAGGCCGGGAGCAGATACGCAGTATTTT. Variable domain in full (rest from reference TRBV7-2 and TRBJ2-3): GAGVSQSPSNKVTEKGKDVELRCDPISGHTALYWYRQSLGQGLEFLIYFQGNSAPDKSGLPSDRFSAERTGGSVSTLTIQRTQQEDSAVYLCASRPGADTQYFGPGTRLTVL.

This clone was seen once. J is TRBJ2-1 and V is TRBV3-1 (or the pseudogene TRBV3-2), with D maybe TRBD1 (5 bases). This CDR3 contains 13 residues. Germline V gene lookup returns CDR1 LGHDT and CDR2 YNNKEL (reference sequence). Trimming removed 4 bases from V and 8 bases from J, with 12 bases in between. The CDR3 nucleotides are TGTGCCAGCAGCCCCCAGGGTTTCGATGAGCAGTTCTTC. Its protein product is CASSPQGFDEQFF.